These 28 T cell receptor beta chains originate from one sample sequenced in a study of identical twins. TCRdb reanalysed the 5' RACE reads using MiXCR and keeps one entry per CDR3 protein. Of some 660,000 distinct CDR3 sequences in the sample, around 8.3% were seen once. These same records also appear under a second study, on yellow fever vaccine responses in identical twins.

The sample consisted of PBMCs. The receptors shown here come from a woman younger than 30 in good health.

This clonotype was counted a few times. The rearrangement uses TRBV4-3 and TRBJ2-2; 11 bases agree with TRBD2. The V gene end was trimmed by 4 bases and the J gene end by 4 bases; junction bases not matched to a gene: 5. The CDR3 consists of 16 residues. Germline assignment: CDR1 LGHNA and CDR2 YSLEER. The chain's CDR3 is CASSPIGTSGTGELFF. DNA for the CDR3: TGCGCCAGCAGCCCGATAGGGACTAGCGGCACCGGGGAGCTGTTTTTT.

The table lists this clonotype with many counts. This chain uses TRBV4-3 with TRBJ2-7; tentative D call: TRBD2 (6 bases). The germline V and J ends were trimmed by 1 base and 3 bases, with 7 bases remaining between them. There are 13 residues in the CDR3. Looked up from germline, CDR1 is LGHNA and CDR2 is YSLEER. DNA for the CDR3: TGCGCCAGCAGCCAAGCGGGAGACTACGAGCAGTACTTC. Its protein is CASSQAGDYEQYF.

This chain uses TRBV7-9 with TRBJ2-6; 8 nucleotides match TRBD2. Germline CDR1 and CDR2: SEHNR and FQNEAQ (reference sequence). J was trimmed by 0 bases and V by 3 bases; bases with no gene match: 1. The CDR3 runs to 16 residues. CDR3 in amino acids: CASSFGGDSGANVLTF. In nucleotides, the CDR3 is TGTGCCAGCAGCTTCGGGGGGGACTCTGGGGCCAACGTCCTGACTTTC. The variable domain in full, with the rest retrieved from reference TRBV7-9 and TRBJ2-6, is DTGVSQNPRHKITKRGQNVTFRCDPISEHNRLYWYRQTLGQGPEFLTYFQNEAQLEKSRLLSDRFSAERPKGSFSTLEIQRTEQGDSAMYLCASSFGGDSGANVLTFGAGSRLTVL.

This CDR3 reads CASSWGRATGELFF. The DNA for the CDR3 is TGTGCCAGCTCCTGGGGTCGGGCCACCGGGGAGCTGTTTTTT. The J gene is TRBJ2-2, the V gene TRBV2; D remains unclear. Trimming took 8 bases from V and 4 from J, leaving 14 bases between them. Germline CDR1 is SNHLY and CDR2 is FYNNEI. The CDR3 consists of 14 residues. The full variable domain, rest sourced from reference TRBV2 and TRBJ2-2, is EPEVTQTPSHQVTQMGQEVILRCVPISNHLYFYWYRQILGQKVEFLVSFYNNEISEKSEIFDDQFSVERPDGSNFTLKIRSTKLEDSAMYFCASSWGRATGELFFGEGSRLTVL.

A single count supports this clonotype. The DNA of the CDR3 is TGTGCCAGCAGTCCACTAGAGGGAGGGTCCCCCGGGGAGCTGTTTTTT. Translating gives CASSPLEGGSPGELFF. The J gene is TRBJ2-2, the V gene TRBV27; 7 bases map to TRBD2. The CDR3 length is 16 residues. Germline trimming cut 5 bases from V and 6 bases from J; bases unmatched to any gene: 12. Per germline, CDR1 MNHEY and CDR2 SMNVEV (reference sequence).

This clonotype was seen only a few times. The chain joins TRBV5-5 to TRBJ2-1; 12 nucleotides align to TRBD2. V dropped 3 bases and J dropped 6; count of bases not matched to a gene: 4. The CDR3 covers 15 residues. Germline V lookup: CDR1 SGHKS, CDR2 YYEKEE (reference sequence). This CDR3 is CASSSSGRATNEQFF. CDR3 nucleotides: TGTGCCAGCAGCTCTAGCGGGAGGGCCACCAATGAGCAGTTCTTC. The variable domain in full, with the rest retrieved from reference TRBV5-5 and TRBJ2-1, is DAGVTQSPTHLIKTRGQQVTLRCSPISGHKSVSWYQQVLGQGPQFIFQYYEKEERGRGNFPDRFSARQFPNYSSELNVNALLLGDSALYLCASSSSGRATNEQFFGPGTRLTVL.

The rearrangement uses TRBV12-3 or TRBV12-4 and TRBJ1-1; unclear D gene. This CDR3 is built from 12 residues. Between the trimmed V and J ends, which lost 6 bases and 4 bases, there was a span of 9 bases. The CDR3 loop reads CASRDHSTEAFF. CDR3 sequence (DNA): TGTGCCAGCAGAGATCATAGCACTGAAGCTTTCTTT.

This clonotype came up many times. CDR3 coding DNA: TGTGCCAGCAGCGACGACGGCAGGGGGCAAGAGACCCAGTACTTC. As protein: CASSDDGRGQETQYF. V usage is TRBV7-2 and J usage is TRBJ2-5; 7 nucleotides match TRBD1. The CDR3 totals 15 residues. The germline V gene has CDR1 SGHTA and CDR2 FQGNSA. V dropped 5 bases and J dropped 2; count of bases not matched to a gene: 8.

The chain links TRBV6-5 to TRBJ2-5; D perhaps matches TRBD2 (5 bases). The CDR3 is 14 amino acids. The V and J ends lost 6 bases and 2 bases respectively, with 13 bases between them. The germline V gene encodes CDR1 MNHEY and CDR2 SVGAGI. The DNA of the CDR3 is TGTGCCAGCAGCTATACCCCGGGGCAAGAGACCCAGTACTTC. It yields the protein CASSYTPGQETQYF.

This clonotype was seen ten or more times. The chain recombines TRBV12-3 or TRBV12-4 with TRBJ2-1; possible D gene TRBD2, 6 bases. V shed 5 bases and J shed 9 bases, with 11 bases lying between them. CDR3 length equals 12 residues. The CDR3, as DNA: TGTGCCAGCAGTCCGACTAGTCGTGAGCAGTTCTTC. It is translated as CASSPTSREQFF.

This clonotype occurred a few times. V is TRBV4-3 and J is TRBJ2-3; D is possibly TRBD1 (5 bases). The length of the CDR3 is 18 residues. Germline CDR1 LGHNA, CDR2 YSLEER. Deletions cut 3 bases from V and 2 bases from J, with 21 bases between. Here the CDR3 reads CASSQHNVRQSNTDTQYF. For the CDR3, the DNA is TGCGCCAGCAGCCAGCACAATGTGAGACAGAGTAACACAGATACGCAGTATTTT.

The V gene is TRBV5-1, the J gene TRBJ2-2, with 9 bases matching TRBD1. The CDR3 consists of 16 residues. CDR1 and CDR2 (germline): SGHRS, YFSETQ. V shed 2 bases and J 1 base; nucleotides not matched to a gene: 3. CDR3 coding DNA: TGCGCCAGCAGCTTACAGGGACAGGGGAACACCGGGGAGCTGTTTTTT. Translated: CASSLQGQGNTGELFF.

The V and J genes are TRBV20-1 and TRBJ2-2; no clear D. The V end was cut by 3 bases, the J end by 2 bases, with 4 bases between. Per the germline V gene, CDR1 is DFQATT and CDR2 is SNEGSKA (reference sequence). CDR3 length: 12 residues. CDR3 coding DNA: TGCAGTGCTAGTAAAAACACCGGGGAGCTGTTTTTT. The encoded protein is CSASKNTGELFF.

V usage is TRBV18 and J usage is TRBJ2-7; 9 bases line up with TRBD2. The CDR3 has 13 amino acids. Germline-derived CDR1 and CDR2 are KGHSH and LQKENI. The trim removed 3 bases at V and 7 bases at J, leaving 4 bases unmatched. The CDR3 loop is CASSPSSGEEQYF. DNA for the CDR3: TGTGCCAGCTCACCTTCTAGCGGGGAGGAGCAGTACTTC.

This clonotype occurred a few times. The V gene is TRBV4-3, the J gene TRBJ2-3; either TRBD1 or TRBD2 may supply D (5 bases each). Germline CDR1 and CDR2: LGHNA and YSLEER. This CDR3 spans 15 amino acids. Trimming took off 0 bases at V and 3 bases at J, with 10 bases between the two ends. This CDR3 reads CASSQEGPVTDTQYF. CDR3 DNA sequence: TGCGCCAGCAGCCAAGAGGGACCAGTTACAGATACGCAGTATTTT.

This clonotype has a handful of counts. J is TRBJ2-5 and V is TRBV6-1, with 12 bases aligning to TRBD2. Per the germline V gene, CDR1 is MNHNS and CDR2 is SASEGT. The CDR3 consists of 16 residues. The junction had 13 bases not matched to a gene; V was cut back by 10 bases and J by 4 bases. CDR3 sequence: CATGGRLAGGVETQYF. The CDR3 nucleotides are TGTGCCACCGGGGGCCGGCTAGCGGGAGGGGTAGAGACCCAGTACTTC.

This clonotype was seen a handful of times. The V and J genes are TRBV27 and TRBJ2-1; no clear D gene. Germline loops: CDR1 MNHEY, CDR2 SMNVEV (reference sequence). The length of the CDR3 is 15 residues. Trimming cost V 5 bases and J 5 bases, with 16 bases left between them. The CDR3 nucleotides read TGTGCCAGCAGTCCCCGGGCCCCCTCTGACAATGAGCAGTTCTTC. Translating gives CASSPRAPSDNEQFF.

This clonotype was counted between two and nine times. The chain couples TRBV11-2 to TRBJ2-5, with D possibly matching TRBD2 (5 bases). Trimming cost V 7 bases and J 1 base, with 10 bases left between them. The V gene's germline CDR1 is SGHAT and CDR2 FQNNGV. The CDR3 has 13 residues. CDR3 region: CASIPGSQETQYF. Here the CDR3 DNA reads TGTGCCAGCATCCCGGGGAGCCAAGAGACCCAGTACTTC.

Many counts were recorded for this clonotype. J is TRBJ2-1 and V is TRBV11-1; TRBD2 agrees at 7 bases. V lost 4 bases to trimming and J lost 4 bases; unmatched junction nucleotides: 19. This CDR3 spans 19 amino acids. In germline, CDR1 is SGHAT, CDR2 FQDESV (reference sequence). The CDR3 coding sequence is TGTGCCAGCAGCTCATTCAGACTAGCTGATGTGGGGGAATACAATGAGCAGTTCTTC. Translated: CASSSFRLADVGEYNEQFF.

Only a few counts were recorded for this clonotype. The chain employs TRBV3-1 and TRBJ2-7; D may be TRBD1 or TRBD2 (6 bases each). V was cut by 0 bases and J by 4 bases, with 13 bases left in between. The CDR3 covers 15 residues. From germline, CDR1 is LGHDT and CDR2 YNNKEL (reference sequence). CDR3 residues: CASSQDPTGRYEQYF. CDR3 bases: TGTGCCAGCAGCCAAGATCCCACAGGGAGGTACGAGCAGTACTTC.

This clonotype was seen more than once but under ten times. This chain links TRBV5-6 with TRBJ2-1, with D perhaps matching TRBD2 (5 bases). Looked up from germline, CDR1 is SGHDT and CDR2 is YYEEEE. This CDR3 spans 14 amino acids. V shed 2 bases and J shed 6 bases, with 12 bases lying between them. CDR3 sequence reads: CASSLWGVRNEQFF. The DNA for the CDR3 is TGTGCCAGCAGCTTATGGGGAGTTCGCAATGAGCAGTTCTTC.

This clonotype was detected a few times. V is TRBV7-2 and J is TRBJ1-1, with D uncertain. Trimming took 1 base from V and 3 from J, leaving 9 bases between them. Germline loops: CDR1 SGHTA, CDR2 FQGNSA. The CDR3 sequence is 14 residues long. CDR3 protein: CASSLGGSDTEAFF. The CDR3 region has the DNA TGTGCCAGCAGCTTAGGGGGATCGGACACTGAAGCTTTCTTT.

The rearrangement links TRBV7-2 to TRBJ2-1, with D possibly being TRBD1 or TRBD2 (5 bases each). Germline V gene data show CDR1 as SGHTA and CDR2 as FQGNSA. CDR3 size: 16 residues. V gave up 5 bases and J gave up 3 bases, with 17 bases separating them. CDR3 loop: CASSARRGAGYNEQFF. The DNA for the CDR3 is TGTGCCAGCAGCGCACGACGGGGCGCGGGCTACAATGAGCAGTTCTTC.

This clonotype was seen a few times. CDR3 amino acids: CAISESWIEQFF. The CDR3 DNA follows: TGTGCCATCAGTGAGTCATGGATTGAGCAGTTCTTC. The V call is TRBV10-3, the J call TRBJ2-1; no firm D call. Trimming pared 0 bases from V and 9 bases from J, leaving 6 bases between. This CDR3 has 12 amino acids. CDR1 and CDR2 from the germline V gene are ENHRY and SYGVKD.

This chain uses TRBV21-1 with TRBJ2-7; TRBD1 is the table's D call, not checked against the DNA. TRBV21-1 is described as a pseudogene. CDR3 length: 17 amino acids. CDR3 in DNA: TGTGCCAGCAGCGAAAAAAAGATCGGGACAGGTCCCTACGAGCAGTACTTC. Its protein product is CASSEKKIGTGPYEQYF.

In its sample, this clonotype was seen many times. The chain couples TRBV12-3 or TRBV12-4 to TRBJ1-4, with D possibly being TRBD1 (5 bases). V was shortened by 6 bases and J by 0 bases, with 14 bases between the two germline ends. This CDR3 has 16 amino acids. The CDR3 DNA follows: TGTGCCAGCAGAAGAATGACAGCTGCAACTAATGAAAAACTGTTTTTT. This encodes CASRRMTAATNEKLFF.

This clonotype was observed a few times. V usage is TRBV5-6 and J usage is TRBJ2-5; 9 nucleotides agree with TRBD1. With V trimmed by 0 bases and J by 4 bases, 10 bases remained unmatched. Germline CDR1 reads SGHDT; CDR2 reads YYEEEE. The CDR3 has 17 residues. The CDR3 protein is CASSLGRGQGRRETQYF. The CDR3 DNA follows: TGTGCCAGCAGCTTGGGGAGGGGACAGGGCAGGCGAGAGACCCAGTACTTC.

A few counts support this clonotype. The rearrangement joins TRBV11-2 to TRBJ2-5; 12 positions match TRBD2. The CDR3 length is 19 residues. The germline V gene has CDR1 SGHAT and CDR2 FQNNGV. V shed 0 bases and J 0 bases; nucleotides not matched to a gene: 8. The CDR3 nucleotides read TGTGCCAGCAGCTTAGACCGTACTAGCGGGGGGACGTACCAAGAGACCCAGTACTTC. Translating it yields CASSLDRTSGGTYQETQYF.